This T cell receptor (beta chain) stems from a study of identifying expanded T cells in peripheral blood. The CDR3 is 11 amino acids. CDR1 MGHDK and CDR2 SYGVNS come from the germline V gene. With regard to this clone: The junction departs from germline at one end; a sequencing error may be responsible.

Clones were sequenced by immunoSEQ multiplex PCR, and TCRdb holds only the in-frame ones, with some missing. Among approximately 100,000 clones, around 89% were seen once, and the ten largest hold roughly 4.2%. The sample comprised blood. The sequence was collected from a person aged 18 to 70 in good health. The rearrangement links TRBV25-1 to TRBJ2-3; 9 nucleotides align to TRBD1. The CDR3 region has the DNA TGTGCCAGCAGTGTCGGGACAGGGCAGAACTTT. Residues: CASSVGTGQNF.